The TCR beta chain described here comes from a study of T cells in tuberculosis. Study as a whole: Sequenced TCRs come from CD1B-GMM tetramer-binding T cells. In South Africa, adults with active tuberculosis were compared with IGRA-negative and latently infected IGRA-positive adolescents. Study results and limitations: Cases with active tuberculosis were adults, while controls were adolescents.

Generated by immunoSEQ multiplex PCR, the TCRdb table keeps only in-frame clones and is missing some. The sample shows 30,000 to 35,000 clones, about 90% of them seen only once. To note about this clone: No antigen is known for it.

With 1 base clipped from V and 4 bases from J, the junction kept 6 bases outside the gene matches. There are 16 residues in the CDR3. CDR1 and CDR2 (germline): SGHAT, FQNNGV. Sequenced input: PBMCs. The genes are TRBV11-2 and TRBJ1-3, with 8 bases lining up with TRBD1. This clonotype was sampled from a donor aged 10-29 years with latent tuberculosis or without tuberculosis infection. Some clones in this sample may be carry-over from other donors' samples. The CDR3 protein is CASSLVPGGDGNTIYF. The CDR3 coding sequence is TGTGCCAGCAGCTTAGTTCCAGGGGGCGACGGAAACACCATATATTTT. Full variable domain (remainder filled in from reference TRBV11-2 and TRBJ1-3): EAGVAQSPRYKIIEKRQSVAFWCNPISGHATLYWYQQILGQGPKLLIQFQNNGVVDDSQLPKDRFSAERLKGVDSTLKIQPAKLEDSAVYLCASSLVPGGDGNTIYFGEGSWLTVV.